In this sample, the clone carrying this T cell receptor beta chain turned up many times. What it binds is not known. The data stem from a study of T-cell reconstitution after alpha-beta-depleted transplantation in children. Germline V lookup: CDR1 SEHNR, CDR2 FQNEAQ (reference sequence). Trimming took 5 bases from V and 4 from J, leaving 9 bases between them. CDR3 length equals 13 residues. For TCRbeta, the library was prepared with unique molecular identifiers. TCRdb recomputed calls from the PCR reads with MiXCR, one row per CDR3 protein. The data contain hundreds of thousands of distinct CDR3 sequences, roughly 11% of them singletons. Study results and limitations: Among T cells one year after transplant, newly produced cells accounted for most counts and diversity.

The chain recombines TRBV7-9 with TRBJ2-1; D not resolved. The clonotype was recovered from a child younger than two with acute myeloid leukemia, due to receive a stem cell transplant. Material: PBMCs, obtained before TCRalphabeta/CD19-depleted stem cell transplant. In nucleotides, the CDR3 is TGTGCCAGCAGCCGGGTGCTATACAATGAGCAGTTCTTC. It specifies CASSRVLYNEQFF.